Each of the 17 T cell receptor beta chains below was sequenced from the same sample in a study of cytomegalovirus exposure and HLA in healthy donors (dated by TCRdb to the late 2010s). The library was prepared using the immunoSEQ multiplex PCR assay. For the multiplex PCR, a mixture combining 60 forward primers for TCR Vbeta segments and 13 reverse primers for TCR Jbeta segments was used. TCRdb took this table from immuneACCESS and kept in-frame rearrangements with V and J called. Such tables lack part of the clones; where checked against another copy, unresolved V genes explain under half of the gap, and the rest is unexplained. This sample comprises 120,000 to 150,000 clones, more than 70% of them detected only once. Clones ranked in the top ten supply roughly 1.2% of the sample. Sequences were obtained from PBMCs. The origin of the receptors is a male donor in good health and CMV-seropositive.

This clone was found once. The chain is built from TRBV9 and TRBJ1-1; D gene unclear. Germline V gene data show CDR1 as SGDLS and CDR2 as YYNGEE. The CDR3 has 15 residues. V lost 0 bases and J lost 1, with 10 bases in between. The CDR3 region has the DNA TGTGCCAGCAGCGTAGAGTACGGAGAGAACACTGAAGCTTTCTTT. Its protein product is CASSVEYGENTEAFF.

This clone was counted once. The chain carries TRBV13 and TRBJ2-1; tentative D call: TRBD2 (5 bases). Germline-derived CDR1 and CDR2 are PRHDT and FYEKMQ (reference sequence). The CDR3 length is 14 residues. The V end was cut by 2 bases, the J end by 5 bases, with 10 bases between. This CDR3 reads CASSLRGLNNEQFF. CDR3 DNA: TGTGCCAGCAGCTTACGCGGGCTCAACAATGAGCAGTTCTTC.

Regarding this clone: Because the CDR3's place on the DNA is in doubt, the DNA is left out and the CDR3 is given as listed by TCRdb. The CDR3 here is CASSKWGGGILPGANVLTF. The V call is TRBV21-1, the J call TRBJ2-6; TRBD2, the D gene given by the table, was not confirmed from the DNA. TRBV21-1 represents a pseudogene. The CDR3 extends over 19 residues, inclusive of both ends.

This chain connects TRBV18 to TRBJ1-2; 10 positions match TRBD1. V lost 4 bases, J lost 4 bases, and 6 bases stayed unmatched. The CDR3 is 15 amino acids. Per the germline V gene, CDR1 is KGHSH and CDR2 is LQKENI. Written as DNA, the CDR3 is TGTGCCAGCTCACAGCCGGGACAGGGGTCCTATGGCTACACCTTC. This translates into CASSQPGQGSYGYTF. The entire variable domain, with the rest obtained from reference TRBV18 and TRBJ1-2, is as follows: NAGVMQNPRHLVRRRGQEARLRCSPMKGHSHVYWYRQLPEEGLKFMVYLQKENIIDESGMPKERFSAEFPKEGPSILRIQQVVRGDSAAYFCASSQPGQGSYGYTFGSGTRLTVV.

The genes are TRBV28 and TRBJ2-7, with 11 bases lining up with TRBD1. Germline values: CDR1 MDHEN, CDR2 SYDVKM. After removal of 6 bases from V and 0 bases from J, the junction contained 7 bases not matched to a gene. This CDR3 has 16 amino acids. The DNA of the CDR3 is TGTGCCAGCAGCCTCCTTGGGACAGGGGGCTCCTACGAGCAGTACTTC. It yields the protein CASSLLGTGGSYEQYF.

This chain links TRBV4-1 with TRBJ1-4; a weak D match, TRBD1 (6 bases). The CDR3 runs to 16 residues. The ends were cut back, 8 bases at V and 3 bases at J, with 19 bases in the middle. Per the germline V gene, CDR1 is MGHRA and CDR2 is YSYEKL. CDR3 in DNA: TGCGCCAGCGCCCGTTGGGGGGGCCCTTCTAATGAAAAACTGTTTTTT. Protein: CASARWGGPSNEKLFF.

The chain is built from TRBV7-9 and TRBJ2-1; D might be TRBD2 (7 bases). CDR1 SEHNR and CDR2 FQNEAQ come from the germline V gene (reference sequence). V was clipped by 1 base and J by 9 bases, with 10 bases between them. This CDR3 spans 13 amino acids. The CDR3 spells CASSLVGGGEQFF. For the CDR3, the DNA is TGTGCCAGCAGCTTAGTAGGGGGGGGTGAGCAGTTCTTC.

The chain recombines TRBV19 with TRBJ2-5; 7 bases align to TRBD2. The germline V gene has CDR1 LNHDA and CDR2 SQIVND (reference sequence). J gave up 5 bases and V 3 bases, and 3 bases lay outside the gene matches. The CDR3 is made up of 13 amino acids. The CDR3 reads CASSITGGETQYF. CDR3 coding DNA: TGTGCCAGTAGTATTACGGGGGGTGAGACCCAGTACTTC.

This clone showed up just a few times. The chain has TRBV15 and TRBJ2-5, with 7 nucleotides matching TRBD1. The J call is doubtful: the DNA matches TRBJ2-7 better. CDR3 length: 15 amino acids. From germline, CDR1 is LNHNV and CDR2 YYDKDF (reference sequence). The CDR3 reads CATSRGTQGAYEQYF. CDR3 in DNA: TGTGCCACCAGCAGAGGAACCCAGGGGGCCTACGAGCAGTACTTC.

J is TRBJ2-2 and V is TRBV9, with D possibly TRBD2 on 6 matching bases. Looked up from germline, CDR1 is SGDLS and CDR2 is YYNGEE. V lost 0 bases and J 7 bases, leaving 10 bases between the germline ends. The CDR3 contains 14 residues. The CDR3 sequence: CASSVVRRGGELFF. The CDR3, as DNA: TGTGCCAGCAGCGTAGTTCGGCGGGGCGGGGAGCTGTTTTTT.

The table lists this clone with a count of one. This chain connects TRBV28 to TRBJ1-5, with 9 bases aligning to TRBD1. CDR3 size: 20 residues. V dropped 1 base and J dropped 3; count of bases not matched to a gene: 16. CDR1 and CDR2 (germline): MDHEN, SYDVKM. In nucleotides, the CDR3 is TGTGCCAGCAGTTTATCGCCGGGACAGGGCTACTGGGGCGACAATCAGCCCCAGCATTTT. It translates to CASSLSPGQGYWGDNQPQHF.

The chain has TRBV28 and TRBJ2-7; TRBD1 agrees at 9 bases. The CDR3 is 14 residues long. Germline V gene data show CDR1 as MDHEN and CDR2 as SYDVKM. V shed 5 bases and J 2 bases; nucleotides not matched to a gene: 4. The CDR3 loop is CASSLGQGTYEQYF. CDR3 in DNA: TGTGCCAGCAGTCTAGGACAGGGGACCTACGAGCAGTACTTC.

The V gene is TRBV18, the J gene TRBJ1-2; TRBD1 agrees at 7 bases. The germline CDR1 and CDR2 sequences are KGHSH and LQKENI. This CDR3 region has 15 residues. Trimming cost V 3 bases and J 7 bases; bases outside gene matches: 11. In DNA, the CDR3 is TGTGCCAGCTCACCTCCTCGGAGGGGGCGCGGTGGCTACACCTTC. Its protein product is CASSPPRRGRGGYTF.

V and J are TRBV14 and TRBJ2-7; 11 nucleotides match TRBD2. Germline lookup yields CDR1 SGHDN and CDR2 FVKESK. CDR3 length: 14 amino acids. The V gene end was trimmed by 8 bases and the J gene end by 3 bases; junction bases not matched to a gene: 6. The CDR3 DNA follows: TGTGCCAGCCCCGGGGGGACTAGCGGCTACGAGCAGTACTTC. Translated: CASPGGTSGYEQYF.

The V and J genes are TRBV9 and TRBJ1-2; D might be TRBD1 (5 bases). V shed 0 bases and J shed 3 bases, with 21 bases lying between them. The CDR3 totals 18 residues. Looked up from germline, CDR1 is SGDLS and CDR2 is YYNGEE. The CDR3 region has the DNA TGTGCCAGCAGCGTAGATGATACAGGCTGGGGATTAGACTATGGCTACACCTTC. Translation gives CASSVDDTGWGLDYGYTF.

CDR3 in amino acids: CASSLAQHDRGATYEQYF. DNA for the CDR3: TGTGCCAGCAGCCTCGCTCAACACGACAGGGGGGCCACCTACGAGCAGTACTTC. This chain links TRBV13 with TRBJ2-7; 9 bases map to TRBD1. J was trimmed by 2 bases and V by 5 bases; bases with no gene match: 16. Germline lookup yields CDR1 PRHDT and CDR2 FYEKMQ (reference sequence). The CDR3 is made up of 18 amino acids.

The V call is TRBV6-6, the J call TRBJ2-7, with TRBD1 matching over 8 bases. The germline CDR1 and CDR2 sequences are MNHNY and SVGAGI (reference sequence). This CDR3 is built from 14 residues. J was trimmed by 6 bases and V by 5 bases; bases with no gene match: 9. This chain's CDR3 is CASSARTGQGEQYF. CDR3 bases: TGTGCCAGCAGTGCCCGGACAGGGCAGGGCGAGCAGTACTTC.